These 2 T cell receptor beta chains originate from one sample sequenced in a study of response to subunit inactivated influenza vaccine. TCRdb independently ran MiXCR on the RT-PCR reads; one entry per CDR3 protein. This table holds just under 550,000 distinct CDR3 sequences, roughly 25% found once. A further study also used this sample, focusing on T cells expressing NK-cell markers. That work contributes: 5'RACE template switching with UMIs generated TCR beta cDNA.

This specimen consisted of CD4+ T cells sorted from PBMCs, obtained approximately 12 days after vaccination. The receptors derive from a man aged 45 to 65 who received an inactivated influenza vaccine.

The sample holds a few counts of this clonotype. This chain links TRBV11-2 with TRBJ1-2; D ambiguous. The CDR3 runs to 13 residues. V lost 2 bases and J lost 6, with 10 bases in between. Germline V lookup: CDR1 SGHAT, CDR2 FQNNGV. The CDR3 is CASSLSPRDGYTF. The CDR3 nucleotides read TGTGCCAGCAGCTTAAGCCCCCGGGATGGCTACACCTTC. Full variable domain (remainder filled in from reference TRBV11-2 and TRBJ1-2): EAGVAQSPRYKIIEKRQSVAFWCNPISGHATLYWYQQILGQGPKLLIQFQNNGVVDDSQLPKDRFSAERLKGVDSTLKIQPAKLEDSAVYLCASSLSPRDGYTFGSGTRLTVV.

This clonotype was counted a few times. The chain employs TRBV28 and TRBJ2-1; 8 positions match TRBD1. Germline V gene data show CDR1 as MDHEN and CDR2 as SYDVKM. This CDR3 has 11 amino acids. V lost 8 bases, J lost 6 bases, and 0 bases stayed unmatched. The CDR3 reads CASGQGNEQFF. CDR3 DNA: TGTGCCAGCGGACAGGGCAATGAGCAGTTCTTC.